This T cell receptor beta chain was documented in a study of T cells in Graves' hyperthyroidism and ophthalmopathy. Study at large: Specimen type is peripheral blood, collected at initial diagnosis prior to any treatment.

The study based diagnoses on clinical symptoms, serum thyroxine and TRAb, thyroid ultrasound and orbital computed tomography. The PBMCs were sourced from fresh peripheral blood (about 10 ml). What was amplified from RNA transcripts were TCR beta CDR3 regions. When the TCR CDR3 underwent first-round RT-PCR, the HTBI primer set was used. From the multiplex PCR reads, TCRdb called clonotypes with MiXCR, one entry per CDR3 protein. The table lists more than 300,000 distinct CDR3 sequences, approximately 13% of them singletons. The junction had 17 bases not matched to a gene; V was cut back by 11 bases and J by 5 bases. The germline CDR1 and CDR2 sequences are MDHEN and SYDVKM. CDR3 length: 16 residues.

The sequence derives from a woman aged 55-69 years with Graves' hyperthyroidism. The rearrangement joins TRBV28 to TRBJ1-5, with 8 positions matching TRBD1. Sequencing input: blood. The DNA for the CDR3 is TGTGCCGGATCCGGGACAGGAGCCTTTGGTGATCAGCCCCAGCATTTT. Translating it yields CAGSGTGAFGDQPQHF.